The sequence of this TCR beta chain was determined in a study of blood T cell repertoires in COVID-19. Looking at the study overall: The United States, Italy and Spain provided the acute and convalescent COVID-19 samples. From T cells, B-cell-depleted T cells, or PBMCs came the material, which was cDNA or gDNA.

Profiling relied on immunoSEQ multiplex PCR, and the TCRdb table lists in-frame clones only, not all of them. Found here are a few hundred thousand clones, 85% to 90% of them singletons; the top ten hold approximately 2.9%. This clone has only a few counts. This clonotype was sampled from a woman between 25 and 40 years old with COVID-19, enrolled during active disease. The sequencing input was peripheral blood.

CDR3 loop: CSALEESYEQYF. The DNA for the CDR3 is TGCAGCGCGTTGGAGGAAAGCTACGAGCAGTACTTC. The gene calls are TRBV29-1 and TRBJ2-7; D possibly corresponds to TRBD2 (5 bases). Deletions cut 7 bases from V and 3 bases from J, with 13 bases between. Germline V lookup: CDR1 SQVTM, CDR2 ANQGSEA. The CDR3 has 12 amino acids.